This TCR beta chain was sequenced during a study of STAT3 mutations in large granular lymphocyte leukemia. The V gene's germline CDR1 is KGHSH and CDR2 LQKENI. CDR3 length equals 14 residues. Trimming left V 0 bases short and J 5 bases short, with 8 bases between. Assay used: immunoSEQ multiplex PCR; TCRdb lists only in-frame clones, some missing. Of over 9,000 clones listed, about 92% are singletons. Notes on this clone: Antigen unknown.

Study results and limitations: At least one immunodominant TCR beta clonotype appeared in every T-cell large granular lymphocyte leukemia patient.

This sequence was found in a man aged 55 to 70 with T-cell large granular lymphocyte leukemia. Some clones in this sample may be carry-over from other donors' samples. Sequenced sample: peripheral blood mononuclear cells. V usage is TRBV18 and J usage is TRBJ2-4; possibly TRBD1 or TRBD2 for D (6 bases each). CDR3 residues: CASSPPGGENIQYF. CDR3 in DNA: TGTGCCAGCTCACCACCGGGGGGCGAAAACATTCAGTACTTC.